This record concerns one T cell receptor beta chain sequence. What it recognizes is unknown. Trimming removed 1 base from V and 11 bases from J; junction bases left unmatched: 9. The CDR3 totals 14 residues. Per germline, CDR1 MGHRA and CDR2 YSYEKL. This sample stems from a study of CD8+ T cells in alopecia areata. Notes on the study in general: It was observed that many expanded lesional clones persisted in scalp and blood during tofacitinib. Under tofacitinib, fewer expanded CD8+ clones appeared among the top 100 scalp clones.

Treatment indicated: oral pan-JAK inhibitor, 5-10 mg twice daily. Sequencing templates came from extracted RNA that was reverse transcribed into cDNA. Using immunoSEQ multiplex PCR, the repertoire was profiled, and TCRdb retains in-frame clones only, with some absent. Of 150,000 to 200,000 clones in the sample, 55% to 75% are singletons; the top ten hold about 5%. Material: CD4+ T cells sorted from blood, obtained at week 24, from a patient treated with tofacitinib. The TCR was taken from a human donor with alopecia areata. This sequence joins TRBV4-1 and TRBJ1-1; TRBD1 aligns across 8 bases. The CDR3 DNA reads TGCGCCAGCAGCCAAGTCGGACAGGGTCGAGGGGCTTTCTTT. The encoded protein is CASSQVGQGRGAFF.